Shown below are 9 T cell receptor beta chains from a single sample sequenced in a study of early T cells in non-severe SARS-CoV-2 infection. TCRdb passed the 5' RACE reads through MiXCR, listing each CDR3 protein once. The sample consists of 42,000 or so distinct CDR3 sequences, 5% to 6.5% of them appearing once. This specimen was whole blood, taken at baseline. The receptors derive from an adult who was a healthcare worker with PCR-confirmed SARS-CoV-2 infection or an uninfected control (not recorded which).

In its sample, this clonotype was seen many times. The V call is TRBV12-3 or TRBV12-4, the J call TRBJ1-2; D gene uncertain. Between the trimmed V and J ends, which lost 1 base and 3 bases, there was a span of 12 bases. CDR3 size: 15 residues. The CDR3 here is CASSLDRLADYGYTF. DNA of the CDR3: TGTGCCAGCAGTTTAGACAGACTAGCAGACTATGGCTACACCTTC.

This clonotype was counted at least ten times. This sequence joins TRBV7-2 and TRBJ2-7; possibly TRBD1 for D (5 bases). CDR1 is SGHTA, CDR2 FQGNSA, per germline. Trimming took off 4 bases at V and 7 bases at J, with 11 bases between the two ends. The CDR3 has 12 residues. CDR3 nucleotide sequence: TGTGCCAGCAGCTGGCCACAGGAAGAGCAGTACTTC. Translation gives CASSWPQEEQYF.

Ten or more counts support this clonotype. The V gene is TRBV4-1, the J gene TRBJ1-1; 7 bases are a match to TRBD1. Per germline, CDR1 MGHRA and CDR2 YSYEKL. Losses at the gene ends were 6 bases for V and 3 bases for J; bases not matched to a gene: 7. This CDR3 comprises 14 residues. The CDR3 nucleotides are TGCGCCAGCAGACGGACAGGAGCGGACACTGAAGCTTTCTTT. It codes for CASRRTGADTEAFF.

V usage is TRBV30 and J usage is TRBJ2-7, with TRBD1 matching over 9 bases. CDR1 is GTSNPN and CDR2 is SVGIG in the germline V gene (reference sequence). V lost 3 bases and J lost 3; bases outside the gene matches: 6. This CDR3 contains 14 residues. The CDR3 coding sequence is TGTGCCTGGAGGACCGGGACAGGGTTCTACGAGCAGTACTTC. It yields the protein CAWRTGTGFYEQYF.

V is TRBV29-1 and J is TRBJ1-1; D remains unclear. The CDR3 has 11 amino acids. V dropped 4 bases and J dropped 0 bases, with 3 bases sitting between them. The V gene's germline CDR1 is SQVTM and CDR2 ANQGSEA. The CDR3 sequence is CSVVVNTEAFF. CDR3 coding DNA: TGCAGCGTTGTAGTGAACACTGAAGCTTTCTTT. Together with reference TRBV29-1 and TRBJ1-1, the CDR3 gives the full variable domain: SAVISQKPSRDICQRGTSLTIQCQVDSQVTMMFWYRQQPGQSLTLIATANQGSEATYESGFVIDKFPISRPNLTFSTLTVSNMSPEDSSIYLCSVVVNTEAFFGQGTRLTVV.

This clonotype was seen repeatedly, ten times or more. V gene TRBV19 combines with J gene TRBJ2-6, with D unresolved. Trimming took off 9 bases at V and 0 bases at J, with 12 bases between the two ends. There are 15 residues in the CDR3. Germline V gives CDR1 LNHDA, CDR2 SQIVND (reference sequence). CDR3 loop: CASGGRHSGANVLTF. As DNA, the CDR3 is TGTGCCAGCGGCGGACGGCACTCTGGGGCCAACGTCCTGACTTTC. The variable domain in full, with the rest retrieved from reference TRBV19 and TRBJ2-6, is DGGITQSPKYLFRKEGQNVTLSCEQNLNHDAMYWYRQDPGQGLRLIYYSQIVNDFQKGDIAEGYSVSREKKESFPLTVTSAQKNPTAFYLCASGGRHSGANVLTFGAGSRLTVL.

This clonotype has at least ten counts. The J gene is TRBJ2-6, the V gene TRBV27; no clear D. V was trimmed by 4 bases and J by 4 bases, leaving 11 bases between them. Germline values: CDR1 MNHEY, CDR2 SMNVEV (reference sequence). This CDR3 contains 15 residues. The DNA of the CDR3 is TGTGCCAGCAGTTCCAGGACGTCGGGGGCCAACGTCCTGACTTTC. Its translation is CASSSRTSGANVLTF.

Many counts were recorded for this clonotype. The chain couples TRBV19 to TRBJ2-1; TRBD2 matches at 9 bases. The germline CDR1 and CDR2 sequences are LNHDA and SQIVND (reference sequence). The J segment lost 4 bases and the V segment lost 2 bases, leaving 3 bases of the junction unmatched. The length of the CDR3 is 15 residues. CDR3 nucleotide sequence: TGTGCCAGTAGTATAATTAGCGGGGGTTACAATGAGCAGTTCTTC. It specifies CASSIISGGYNEQFF.

In this sample, this clonotype turned up a few times. V and J are TRBV10-3 and TRBJ2-1; the D call may be TRBD1 or TRBD2 (5 bases each). Between the trimmed V and J ends, which lost 5 bases and 8 bases, there was a span of 7 bases. The CDR3 totals 11 residues. The germline CDR1 and CDR2 sequences are ENHRY and SYGVKD. DNA for the CDR3: TGTGCCATCAGTAGAGGGGATGAGCAGTTCTTC. It is translated as CAISRGDEQFF.